The TCR beta chain under discussion was sequenced for a study of OX40 agonist ivuxolimab in advanced cancers. With regard to the full study: The costimulatory receptor OX40 (CD134) was targeted by ivuxolimab, a fully human IgG2 agonistic monoclonal antibody. Intravenous ivuxolimab was administered to patients every 2 weeks at six dose levels: 0.01, 0.1, 0.3, 1.5, 3 and 10 mg/kg. Of the 52 patients in dose escalation, about 19 had hepatocellular carcinoma, roughly 15 had melanoma, 9 had renal cell carcinoma and 9 had head and neck cancer. The dose-escalation cohort was roughly 80% male with a mean age of about 54 years, ranging from 23 to 79. Prior anti-PD-1, anti-PD-L1 or anti-CTLA-4 therapy was permitted, and 40% of dose-escalation patients had received checkpoint inhibitors. Partial responses occurred in three dose-escalation patients, of whom one had hepatocellular carcinoma and two had cutaneous melanoma. The point of sequencing TCRbeta in the periphery was to test whether ivuxolimab changed TCR sequence diversity and drove clonal T-cell expansion. The paper describes the monotherapy dose-escalation part (N = 52 patients) of the phase I trial of ivuxolimab. Broad study findings and their caveats: At doses of 0.1 to 3.0 mg/kg, clonal expansion of both CD4+ and CD8+ T cells in blood was seen between baseline and week 6. Low levels of normalized T-cell clonal expansion were also shown by some nonresponding patients. In the 0.1-3.0 mg/kg groups, partial responders were among the patients with the lowest normalized peripheral clonal expansion, particularly in CD8+ T cells. On average, CD8+ T cells showed more expanded clones than CD4+ T cells after ivuxolimab. Antigen specificity was not determined for the clonally expanded peripheral T cells.

About this clone itself: No antigen is known for it. There are no base qualities to consult, and no much larger clone falls within one base.

The CDR3 measures 16 amino acids from cysteine to phenylalanine. The read is trimmed to its CDR3 DNA, 48 bases read in frame from base 1. The germline V gene (reference sequence) supplies CDR1 SGHNT and CDR2 YYREEE. Germline trimming amounts to 4 bases on V and 2 bases on J, with 9 as the count of junction bases outside the gene matches. The trial excluded patients who had a history of autoimmune disease or were on systemic immunosuppression. Peripheral blood for TCR sequencing was drawn from every dose cohort at baseline, at cycle 4 day 1 and at cycle 7 day 1. The samples were drawn from a first-in-human, open-label, multicenter phase I dose-escalation trial of ivuxolimab. Adults with locally advanced or metastatic head and neck squamous cell, hepatocellular, melanoma or renal cell carcinoma were enrolled in the trial. Before TCR sequencing, CD4+ T cells and CD8+ T cells were sorted from peripheral blood as separate populations.

To sequence the TCRbeta CDR3 region, genomic DNA was isolated from the sorted cells. The immunoSEQ Assay was used to sequence the TCRbeta CDR3 regions. TCRdb stores this immuneACCESS table with in-frame sequences only. Part of the clones is absent; in the studies checked, under half of the shortfall reflects unresolved V genes, and no reason is known for the rest. The sample includes about 54,000 clones, with 85% to 90% observed a single time. About 1.4% of the sample comes from the top ten. The chain is encoded by TRBV5-4 joined to TRBJ2-3, with 8 bases aligning to TRBD2. This clonotype originated in an adult with an advanced solid tumor such as melanoma, head and neck, liver or kidney cancer. The sample consisted of CD4+ or CD8+ T cells sorted from blood, taken in a trial of the OX40 agonist ivuxolimab. CDR3 protein: CASSRGGTVPTDTQYF. The DNA reads as follows: TGTGCCAGCAGCCGGGGGGGGACGGTACCCACAGATACGCAGTATTTT.